What follows describes a single T cell receptor (beta chain). Its specific antigen is unknown. A much larger clonotype is one base distant, so this may be a read error. Hyperthyroidism patients were aged 18 to 65 years and newly diagnosed, with disease duration of less than 2 months. Patients with uncontrolled infections, other autoimmune diseases, pregnancy or lactation were excluded. Diagnoses were based on clinical symptoms, serum thyroxine and TRAb, thyroid ultrasound and orbital computed tomography. Blood from progressor patients was drawn when they were first diagnosed with hyperthyroidism, before any ophthalmopathy symptoms appeared. PBMCs were isolated from about 10 ml of fresh peripheral blood by Ficoll-Paque density gradient centrifugation. Progressor patients were initially diagnosed with Graves' hyperthyroidism and developed ophthalmopathy during follow-up. Total RNA was extracted with Trizol reagent, and quality was checked on an Agilent 2100 Bioanalyzer.

The sample originates from a study of T cells in Graves' hyperthyroidism and ophthalmopathy (dated by TCRdb to about 2019). The study in broad terms: Peripheral blood samples were taken at the time of initial diagnosis, prior to any treatment. To identify TCR V-J signatures that set the groups apart, the researchers used a discovery cohort of 100 patients, made up of roughly 40 with Graves' ophthalmopathy and approximately 57 with stable Graves' hyperthyroidism. Prospective prediction of ophthalmopathy was tested in an independent validation cohort of 18 to 20 hyperthyroidism patients and some 17 patients who later progressed to ophthalmopathy. The 80 to 100 discovery patients were randomly divided into training and test sets at a 7:3 ratio. In addition, the study compared T-cell repertoires in thyroid tissue and in blood from roughly 6 Graves' hyperthyroidism patients. Following sampling, methimazole starting at 30 mg daily was given to hyperthyroidism patients, and high-dose intravenous methylprednisolone was given to ophthalmopathy patients. The paper reports TCR Vbeta CDR3 sequencing of more than 120 peripheral blood samples: around 45 ophthalmopathy, roughly 80 hyperthyroidism and approximately 17 progressor patients.

According to the germline V gene (reference sequence), CDR1 reads DFQATT and CDR2 reads SNEGSKA. Its CDR3 holds 14 amino acids, cysteine through phenylalanine. The read is trimmed to its CDR3 DNA, 42 bases read in frame from base 1. Findings and caveats that apply to the study as a whole: During validation, the model predicted progression to ophthalmopathy a median of around six months ahead of onset, with around 70% sensitivity and roughly 75% specificity. No statistical method was used to fix the sample size in advance, and group allocation was not hidden from the investigators. A 13 V-J signature model separated ophthalmopathy from stable hyperthyroidism, with around 90% sensitivity and 81% to 83% specificity in cross-validation and 80%/75% in testing. Most expanded thyroid clonotypes (frequency above 0.001) were also found in blood, which suggests that blood repertoires may mirror thyroid immune responses.

The TCR beta CDR3 regions were amplified from RNA transcripts. For the first round of RT-PCR on the TCR CDR3, the HTBI primer set was used together with the Qiagen OneStep RT-PCR kit. The libraries were constructed in a second round of multiplex PCR and then size-selected and purified. Sequencing of the libraries was done on an Illumina HiSeq2000 using paired-end 100 bp reads. The authors processed their data as follows. SOAPnuke was used to process the raw data, with reads discarded if the reads contained adapters or uncalled bases, had a mean Phred below 15, or lacked an exact constant-primer or identifier match. COPE v1.2.5 was used to merge the high-quality paired reads, and each unique nucleotide sequence was defined as a clonotype. MiTCR v1.1 was used to align clonotypes to the IMGT TRBV, TRBD and TRBJ reference segments. The analysis was restricted to V-J combinations with a frequency above 0.0001, which together covered about 99% of the repertoires. A TCS score was defined as the ratio between F50 (clonal expansion) and ExV (chaos), using BLOSUM62-based TCRdist between CDR3 peptides within each V-J. Welch's t-statistics and random forest reduced 514 V-J features to roughly 13, which were used in a naive Bayes classifier (R e1071). The raw public data were reprocessed by TCRdb itself: fastp quality trimming at Q25, MiXCR clonotype calling, in-frame beta chains only. Identical CDR3 proteins give one entry, which carries the most common genes and DNA. It is TCRdb's table, rather than the study itself, that gives the V and J calls and clone size. The sample table contains roughly 260,000 distinct CDR3 sequences; only one count was recorded for approximately 14% of them. Of the sample, roughly 14% falls within the top ten clones.

The chain was built from TRBV20-1 and TRBJ2-5, and 8 junctional nucleotides match TRBD2. Sequenced sample: blood. This sequence originates from a woman between 35 and 50 years old with Graves' hyperthyroidism that later progressed to Graves' ophthalmopathy. For the CDR3, the sequence is CSARGLATQDTQYF. The sequence in DNA is TGCAGTGCTAGAGGACTAGCGACACAAGACACCCAGTACTTC.